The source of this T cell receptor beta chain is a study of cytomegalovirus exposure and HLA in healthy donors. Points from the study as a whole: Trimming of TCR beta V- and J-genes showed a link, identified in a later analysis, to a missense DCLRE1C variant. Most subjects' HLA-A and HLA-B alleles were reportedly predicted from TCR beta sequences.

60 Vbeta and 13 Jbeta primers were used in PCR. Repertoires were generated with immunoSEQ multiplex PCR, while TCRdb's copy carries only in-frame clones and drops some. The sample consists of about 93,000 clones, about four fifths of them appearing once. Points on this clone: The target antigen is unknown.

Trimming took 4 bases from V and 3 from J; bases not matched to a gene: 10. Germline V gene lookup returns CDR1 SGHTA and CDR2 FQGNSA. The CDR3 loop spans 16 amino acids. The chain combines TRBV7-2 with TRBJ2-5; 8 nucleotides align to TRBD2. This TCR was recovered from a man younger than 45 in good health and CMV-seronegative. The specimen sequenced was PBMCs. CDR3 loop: CASSSLRGGWKETQYF. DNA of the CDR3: TGTGCCAGCAGCTCCTTACGGGGGGGGTGGAAAGAGACCCAGTACTTC. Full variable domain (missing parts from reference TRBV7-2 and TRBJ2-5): GAGVSQSPSNKVTEKGKDVELRCDPISGHTALYWYRQSLGQGLEFLIYFQGNSAPDKSGLPSDRFSAERTGGSVSTLTIQRTQQEDSAVYLCASSSLRGGWKETQYFGPGTRLLVL.